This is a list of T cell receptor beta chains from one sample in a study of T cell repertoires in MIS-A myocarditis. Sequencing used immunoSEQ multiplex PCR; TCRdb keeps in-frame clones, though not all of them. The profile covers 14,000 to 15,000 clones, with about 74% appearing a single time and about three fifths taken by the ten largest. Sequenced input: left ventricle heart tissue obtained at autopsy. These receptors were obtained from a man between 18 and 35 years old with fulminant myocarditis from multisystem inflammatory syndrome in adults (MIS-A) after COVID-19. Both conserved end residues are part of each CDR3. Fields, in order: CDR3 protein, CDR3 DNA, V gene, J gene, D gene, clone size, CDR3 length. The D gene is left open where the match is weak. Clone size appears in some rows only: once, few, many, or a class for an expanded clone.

CATATSLGDTQYF	TGTGCCACCGCGACTAGCCTTGGAGATACGCAGTATTTT	TRBV27	TRBJ2-3	TRBD2	.	13
CASSLDVGFQETQYF	TGTGCCAGCAGCCTAGACGTAGGGTTCCAGGAGACCCAGTACTTC	TRBV2	TRBJ2-5	.	.	15
CASSLEGAGEKLFF	TGTGCCAGCAGCTTGGAGGGGGCGGGGGAAAAACTGTTTTTT	TRBV5-4	TRBJ1-4	TRBD1	once	14
CASGQPNTEAFF	TGTGCCAGTGGACAGCCGAACACTGAAGCTTTCTTT	TRBV19	TRBJ1-1	.	once	12
CASSLGQGGNEKLFF	TGTGCCAGCAGCTTGGGGCAGGGTGGTAATGAAAAACTGTTTTTT	TRBV5-4	TRBJ1-4	.	.	15
CASSFFGGTVYNEQFF	TGCGCCAGCAGCTTCTTCGGCGGGACGGTATACAATGAGCAGTTCTTC	TRBV5-1	TRBJ2-1	.	once	16
CASSVGGGGTGELFF	TGTGCCAGCAGCGTAGGGGGAGGAGGGACCGGGGAGCTGTTTTTT	TRBV9	TRBJ2-2	.	.	15
CASSSFTDTQYF	TGTGCCAGCAGTTCATTTACAGATACGCAGTATTTT	TRBV12-3/TRBV12-4	TRBJ2-3	.	few	12
CATSDSNRGPYNEQFF	TGTGCCACCAGTGACTCAAACAGGGGTCCCTACAATGAGCAGTTCTTC	TRBV24-1	TRBJ2-1	TRBD1	.	16
CASTNPGGVGYTF	TGTGCCAGCACCAATCCGGGGGGAGTGGGCTACACCTTC	TRBV6-6	TRBJ1-2	.	.	13
CASRITALEGDQPQHF	TGTGCCAGTCGAATAACCGCGCTAGAGGGGGATCAGCCCCAGCATTTT	TRBV19	TRBJ1-5	.	few	16
CAGGTPYTGELFF	TGTGCCGGGGGGACACCTTACACCGGGGAGCTGTTTTTT	TRBV28	TRBJ2-2	.	.	13
CSVSELSNQPQHF	TGCAGCGTTTCCGAGCTTAGCAATCAGCCCCAGCATTTT	TRBV29-1	TRBJ1-5	.	once	13
CASSQLGNGYTF	TGTGCCAGCAGCCAATTGGGGAACGGCTACACCTTC	TRBV6-2/TRBV6-3	TRBJ1-2	.	.	12
CASSPTAGTGRSYNEQFF	TGTGCCAGCAGCCCCACCGCCGGGACGGGGCGCTCCTACAATGAGCAGTTCTTC	TRBV7-2	TRBJ2-1	.	.	18
CASSIPSLGEAFF	TGTGCCAGTAGTATCCCAAGTTTGGGAGAAGCTTTCTTT	TRBV19	TRBJ1-1	.	.	13
CASSSIESDTQYF	TGTGCCAGCAGCTCAATAGAATCAGATACGCAGTATTTT	TRBV7-2	TRBJ2-3	.	.	13
CASSFWTRGDEAFF	TGTGCCAGCAGCTTTTGGACCAGGGGGGATGAAGCTTTCTTT	TRBV7-9	TRBJ1-1	TRBD1	.	14
CASSPPAGSGYTF	TGTGCCAGCTCACCACCGGCTGGTTCTGGCTACACCTTC	TRBV18	TRBJ1-2	.	.	13
CASSSQYQETQYF	TGTGCCAGCAGCTCCCAGTACCAAGAGACCCAGTACTTC	TRBV7-2	TRBJ2-5	.	once	13
CASSFKGRRNSPLHF	TGTGCCAGCAGTTTTAAAGGGAGAAGAAATTCACCCCTCCACTTT	TRBV27	TRBJ1-6	.	few	15
CASSSMINPRGTGELFF	TGTGCCAGCAGTTCTATGATAAACCCCAGGGGCACCGGGGAGCTGTTTTTT	TRBV28	TRBJ2-2	.	few	17
CASSPNSNQPQHF	TGTGCCAGTAGTCCCAATAGCAATCAGCCCCAGCATTTT	TRBV19	TRBJ1-5	.	few	13
CASSLGTGGQGSYEQYF	TGTGCCAGCAGCTTAGGGACTGGGGGACAGGGATCCTACGAGCAGTACTTC	TRBV11-2	TRBJ2-7	TRBD1	.	17
CASSQAITGELFF	TGTGCCAGCAGCCAAGCAATCACCGGGGAGCTGTTTTTT	TRBV4-2	TRBJ2-2	.	once	13
CASSPPGQGSGNTIYF	TGTGCCAGCAGCCCTCCGGGACAGGGTTCTGGAAACACCATATATTTT	TRBV9	TRBJ1-3	TRBD1	.	16
CASSAPGHRQETQYF	TGTGCCAGCAGCGCCCCGGGACACCGACAAGAGACCCAGTACTTC	TRBV9	TRBJ2-5	.	.	15
CASVRDRGFYSNQPQHF	TGTGCCAGCGTCCGGGACAGGGGGTTCTATAGCAATCAGCCCCAGCATTTT	TRBV2	TRBJ1-5	TRBD1	.	17
CASTTTRNTEAFF	TGTGCCAGCACCACGACACGGAACACTGAAGCTTTCTTT	TRBV28	TRBJ1-1	.	few	13